A selection of T cell receptor beta chains follows, all from one sample in a study of identical twins. TCRdb redid the calling of the 5' RACE reads with MiXCR, one entry per CDR3 protein. The sample has some 1,600,000 distinct CDR3 sequences, more than 30% seen once; the top ten hold around 0.25%. The sequenced sample consisted of cord blood. Every receptor here comes from a newborn girl in good health. CDR3s include the opening cysteine and the closing phenylalanine or tryptophan. A D gene is named only where the DNA matches it firmly. Part of the rows lack a size; the others show once, few, many or a class for expanded clones.

V	D	J	size	length	CDR3	DNA
TRBV20-1	TRBD1	TRBJ2-7	-	13	CSAHRDRTYEQYF	TGCAGTGCTCACCGGGACAGAACCTACGAGCAGTACTTC
TRBV28	TRBD1	TRBJ1-4	few	14	CASSLKGAWEKLFF	TGTGCCAGCAGTCTTAAGGGGGCTTGGGAAAAACTGTTTTTT
TRBV27	TRBD2	TRBJ2-7	few	17	CASSLGPLASGSCEQYF	TGTGCCAGCAGTTTGGGGCCCTTGGCTAGCGGGAGTTGCGAGCAGTACTTC
TRBV5-1	-	TRBJ2-2	-	17	CASSLEARGPNTGELFF	TGCGCCAGCAGCTTGGAGGCTCGGGGACCGAACACCGGGGAGCTGTTTTTT
TRBV11-1	TRBD2	TRBJ2-1	-	23	CASRSSGRFPVPSIFGPGNEQFF	TGTGCCAGTAGATCTAGCGGGAGGTTCCCCGTACCGTCCATATTTGGCCCGGGCAATGAGCAGTTCTTC
TRBV14	TRBD2	TRBJ2-1	few	17	CASSHPTSGVSYNEQFF	TGTGCCAGCAGCCATCCTACTAGCGGGGTCTCCTACAATGAGCAGTTCTTC
TRBV6-5	-	TRBJ1-2	many	13	CASSYRAGYGYTF	TGTGCCAGCAGTTACAGGGCTGGCTATGGCTACACCTTC
TRBV12-3/TRBV12-4	-	TRBJ2-7	few	13	CASSRLESYEQYF	TGTGCCAGCTCTCGGCTGGAATCCTACGAGCAGTACTTC
TRBV28	-	TRBJ2-3	few	13	CASSQSTPATQYF	TGTGCCAGCAGCCAATCGACACCCGCAACGCAGTATTTT
TRBV20-1	-	TRBJ1-1	few	12	CSARGGTSEAFF	TGCAGTGCTAGAGGAGGGACATCTGAAGCTTTCTTT
TRBV7-9	-	TRBJ2-7	-	15	CASSLLSGGVYEQYF	TGTGCCAGCAGCTTACTCTCCGGGGGCGTTTACGAGCAGTACTTC
TRBV11-2	TRBD1	TRBJ2-5	few	16	CASSLVNRGPQETQYF	TGTGCCAGCAGCTTAGTTAACAGGGGGCCACAAGAGACCCAGTACTTC
TRBV29-1	TRBD1	TRBJ1-1	-	14	CSVEPRGRHTEAFF	TGCAGCGTTGAACCAAGGGGGCGGCACACTGAAGCTTTCTTT
TRBV28	TRBD2	TRBJ2-5	-	20	CASSLPEGLAGGPTQETQYF	TGTGCCAGCAGCCTACCCGAAGGACTAGCGGGAGGGCCTACTCAAGAGACCCAGTACTTC
TRBV20-1	-	TRBJ2-3	few	15	CSASSGRDLTDTQYF	TGCAGTGCTAGCTCCGGTAGGGACCTCACAGATACGCAGTATTTT
TRBV6-5	TRBD2	TRBJ2-1	-	19	CASSYSFSLTGGFYNEQFF	TGTGCCAGCAGTTACTCTTTCTCCCTTACGGGGGGGTTTTACAATGAGCAGTTCTTC
TRBV7-9	-	TRBJ2-1	-	12	CASASRHNEQFF	TGTGCCTCCGCCTCTCGGCACAATGAGCAGTTCTTC
TRBV9	TRBD1	TRBJ1-1	-	14	CASSVAGGNTEAFF	TGTGCCAGCAGCGTCGCAGGGGGTAACACTGAAGCTTTCTTT
TRBV5-1	-	TRBJ2-3	few	17	CASSLGIGGGGTDTQYF	TGCGCCAGCAGCTTGGGAATCGGGGGCGGAGGCACAGATACGCAGTATTTT
TRBV6-7	-	TRBJ2-7	-	16	CASSYGETPSSYEQYF	TGTGCCAGCAGTTACGGAGAGACACCCTCCTCCTACGAGCAGTACTTC
TRBV29-1	-	TRBJ2-5	-	13	CSGERSYSNEQYF	TGCAGCGGTGAGCGGTCCTATAGCAATGAGCAGTACTTC
TRBV11-2	TRBD2	TRBJ2-5	-	15	CTSELSGSSQETQYF	TGTACCAGCGAACTTAGCGGGTCCTCCCAAGAGACCCAGTACTTC
TRBV20-1	TRBD2	TRBJ2-1	few	13	CSARLAGANEQFF	TGCAGTGCTAGACTAGCGGGAGCCAATGAGCAGTTCTTC
TRBV7-2	-	TRBJ1-6	few	15	CASSLGGGTDSPLHF	TGTGCCAGCAGCTTAGGAGGGGGTACTGATTCACCCCTCCACTTT
TRBV24-1	-	TRBJ1-1	few	14	CATILGGPNTEAFF	TGTGCCACCATCCTCGGGGGTCCGAACACTGAAGCTTTCTTT